This T cell receptor beta chain originates from a study of chemoradiotherapy in HPV16-positive cancers. The overall study: Candidate HPV-specific clones and shared TCR motifs came from two HPV16-positive patients. Findings of the study overall: In HPV16-positive patients, HPV-responsive T-cell expansion tracked better recurrence-free survival. During treatment, candidate HPV-specific clones and E7-related motifs expanded in tumor.

Samples were taken several times over chemoradiotherapy. Generated by immunoSEQ multiplex PCR, the TCRdb table keeps only in-frame clones and is missing some. Seen here are around 1,000 clones, roughly 70% observed once, and the top ten hold about 15%. For this clone: Its antigen is undetermined.

Germline-derived CDR1 and CDR2 are SGHTA and FQGNSA. The length of the CDR3 is 11 residues. The V end was cut by 5 bases, the J end by 5 bases, with 7 bases between. Sequencing used tumor tissue, obtained from a patient who underwent chemoradiotherapy. This sequence originates from a human donor with HPV-associated anogenital cancer. V and J are TRBV7-2 and TRBJ2-7; D not certain. CDR3 region: CASSPSHEQYF. In nucleotides, the CDR3 is TGTGCCAGCAGCCCATCGCACGAGCAGTACTTC.